This entry concerns a single T cell receptor beta chain. Its antigen is undetermined. TCRdb independently ran MiXCR on the 5' RACE reads; one entry per CDR3 protein. The repertoire consists of around 250,000 distinct CDR3 sequences, with approximately 15% occurring once and the leading ten covering roughly a fifth. The data are from a study of T-cell memory formation after mild COVID-19. In the study overall: TCR clusters showed largely donor specificity.

The study's findings and limits: Cross-reactive memory apparently joined, as some responding clones appeared in pre-infection memory. Mainly CM and EM harbored the contracting CD4+ clones; mainly EMRA harbored the CD8+ ones. Second-wave clones that peaked on day 37 lacked confirmed SARS-CoV-2 specificity.

This TCR was sampled from a man aged 18-30 years who had mild COVID-19 (a few samples of this study predate the infection). Cell type and time point are not known. Input material: PBMCs or a T cell subset sorted from them (not recorded which).

The CDR3 spells CASSSNSGFDTGELFF. DNA of the CDR3: TGTGCCAGCAGCTCGAACTCCGGGTTCGACACCGGGGAGCTGTTTTTT. The chain is built from TRBV7-2 and TRBJ2-2; D gene uncertain. CDR3 length: 16 amino acids. V shed 4 bases and J shed 3 bases, with 15 bases lying between them. Per the germline V gene, CDR1 is SGHTA and CDR2 is FQGNSA.